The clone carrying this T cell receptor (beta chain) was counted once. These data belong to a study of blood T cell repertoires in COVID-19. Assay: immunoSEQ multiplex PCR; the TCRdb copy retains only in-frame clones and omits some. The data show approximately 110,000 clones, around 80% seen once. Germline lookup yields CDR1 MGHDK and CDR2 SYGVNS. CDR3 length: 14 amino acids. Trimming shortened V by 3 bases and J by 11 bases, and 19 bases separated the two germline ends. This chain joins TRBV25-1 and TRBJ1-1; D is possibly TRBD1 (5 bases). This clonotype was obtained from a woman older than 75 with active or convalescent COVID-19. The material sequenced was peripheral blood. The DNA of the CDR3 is TGTGCCAGCAGTGACCACCGAAGGGCGGGGGGTGCTTTCTTT. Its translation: CASSDHRRAGGAFF. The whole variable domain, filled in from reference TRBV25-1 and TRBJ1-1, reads EADIYQTPRYLVIGTGKKITLECSQTMGHDKMYWYQQDPGMELHLIHYSYGVNSTEKGDLSSESTVSRIRTEHFPLTLESARPSHTSQYLCASSDHRRAGGAFFGQGTRLTVV.